Reported below is one T cell receptor (beta chain). The antigen is not known. Produced via immunoSEQ multiplex PCR; TCRdb's table is partial and in-frame only. The table lists fewer than 70,000 clones, approximately 90% of them singletons. The sample belongs to a study of OX40 agonist ivuxolimab in advanced cancers. Study-level information: The dose-escalation group included hepatocellular carcinoma, melanoma, renal cell carcinoma and head and neck cancer. Patients were roughly 83% male with ages roughly 20 to 85, mean approximately 55. Eligibility rules accepted prior anti-PD-1, anti-PD-L1 or anti-CTLA-4 therapy, and around 40% had some. Study-level findings and limits: Clones of CD4+ and CD8+ blood T cells grew by week 6 at doses of 0.1 to 3.0 mg/kg.

Trimming shortened V by 2 bases and J by 5 bases, and 7 bases separated the two germline ends. Germline CDR1 and CDR2: LNHDA and SQIVND (reference sequence). This CDR3 spans 13 amino acids. The V call is TRBV19, the J call TRBJ2-1; D call uncertain. The TCR comes from an adult with an advanced solid tumor such as melanoma, head and neck, liver or kidney cancer. The sequenced sample was CD4+ or CD8+ T cells sorted from blood, obtained in a trial of the OX40 agonist ivuxolimab. The CDR3 region is CASSIYGDNEQFF. The DNA for the CDR3 is TGTGCCAGTAGTATATATGGCGACAATGAGCAGTTCTTC.